This record concerns one TCR beta chain sequence. In germline, CDR1 is MGHRA, CDR2 YSYEKL. The CDR3 extends over 15 amino acids. Trimming took 1 base from V and 4 from J; bases not matched to a gene: 2. This entry comes from a study of blood T cell repertoires in COVID-19. The table came from immunoSEQ multiplex PCR; TCRdb's copy has only in-frame clones and leaves some out. The sample carries about 190,000 clones, roughly 87% recorded once. Enrollment of patients from Seattle took place during active infection, with longitudinal follow-up. The rearrangement links TRBV4-1 to TRBJ2-2, with 8 bases aligning to TRBD2. Material: peripheral blood. This receptor was taken from an older woman with COVID-19, enrolled during active disease. CDR3 protein: CASSQAGGPTGELFF. CDR3 nucleotide sequence: TGCGCCAGCAGCCAAGCGGGGGGGCCCACCGGGGAGCTGTTTTTT.